The clone carrying this T cell receptor (beta chain) occurred once. Per the study methods: Estimation of nucleated cell counts was performed using reference gene primer amplification. Sequencing used immunoSEQ multiplex PCR; TCRdb keeps in-frame clones, though not all of them. V, J and clone size are those of that table, while D and trimming were read from the DNA. The sample has approximately 170,000 clones, less than 90% seen once. The sample is drawn from a study of blood T cell repertoires in COVID-19. This TCR derives from a woman aged 70-85 years with COVID-19, enrolled during active disease. The specimen sequenced was peripheral blood.

The CDR3 here is CASSRQGGTGNQPQHF. DNA of the CDR3: TGTGCCAGCAGCCGCCAGGGGGGAACGGGCAATCAGCCCCAGCATTTT. This rearrangement joins TRBV5-6 to TRBJ1-5, with 7 bases aligning to TRBD1. The CDR3 loop spans 16 amino acids. Losses at the gene ends were 4 bases for V and 2 bases for J; bases not matched to a gene: 9. CDR1 and CDR2 (germline): SGHDT, YYEEEE.